Listed below are T cell receptor beta chains from one sample, sequenced in a study of shared clonotypes between healthy human individuals. Only in-frame clones appear in the TCRdb table, and some are missing; sequencing was by immunoSEQ multiplex PCR. This table has 2 million to 3 million clones, approximately 93% appearing once. Source material: naive CD4+ T cells from PBMCs. All receptors come from a man aged 18 to 29 in good health. Some clones in this sample may be carry-over from other donors' samples. The CDR3 runs from the conserved cysteine through the conserved F or W. Each record gives: J gene, CDR3 length, V gene, CDR3 protein.

TRBJ1-1,14,TRBV10-3,CATSDSRMNTEAFF
TRBJ2-2,14,TRBV18,CASSGQLNTGELFF
TRBJ2-3,16,TRBV5-1,CASSLGTGPSTDTQYF
TRBJ2-1,14,TRBV7-9,CASSQTSGSFQQFF
TRBJ2-5,16,TRBV7-3,CASSLGTSGRGETQYF
TRBJ1-5,13,TRBV5-5,CASSLAGDQPQHF
TRBJ2-7,16,TRBV27,CASSLAWGQGVYEQYF
TRBJ1-3,14,TRBV6-1,CASSFLRSGNTIYF
TRBJ2-1,15,TRBV5-1,CASCLSGTSGDEQFF
TRBJ1-4,15,TRBV7-2,CASSRRWGENEKLFF
TRBJ2-7,13,TRBV2,CATTLAGPGEQYF
TRBJ2-1,17,TRBV7-9,CASSLRLAGTPYNEQFF
TRBJ2-3,14,TRBV18,CASGPLVETDTQYF
TRBJ1-1,15,TRBV28,CASSRGGRTNTEAFF
TRBJ2-5,14,TRBV5-6,CASSSVDVRETQYF
TRBJ1-1,12,TRBV11-2,CASSIRGTEAFF
TRBJ2-1,15,TRBV5-6,CASSPDRGSFNEQFF
TRBJ1-3,16,TRBV16,CASSQNDRGPGNTIYF
TRBJ2-7,14,TRBV2,CASHHDRDSYEQYF
TRBJ2-1,14,TRBV7-8,CASSLEGTYNEQFF
TRBJ2-3,14,TRBV19,CASSQIPGADTQYF
TRBJ2-1,17,TRBV5-1,CASSPIPPSGAGNEQFF
TRBJ1-3,17,TRBV4-1,CASSQEWGDRARNTIYF
TRBJ2-3,11,TRBV19,CASSTGQVQLF
TRBJ1-1,14,TRBV5-1,CASSAQGGNTEAFF
TRBJ1-6,17,TRBV7-6,CASSLRPKSSYNSPLHF
TRBJ1-4,13,TRBV5-1,CASSLERDEKLFF
TRBJ2-1,19,TRBV30,CAWREAGWMGLAGVNEQFF
TRBJ1-1,13,TRBV7-8,CASSLRRGTEAFF
TRBJ1-4,14,TRBV19,CASNLRGDFEKLFF
TRBJ1-6,15,TRBV7-8,CASSLARGGGSPLHF
TRBJ2-2,14,TRBV19,CASSITVFSGELFF